This passage covers 9 T cell receptor beta chains from one sample sequenced in a study of blood T cell repertoires in COVID-19. Data came from immunoSEQ multiplex PCR; TCRdb stores just in-frame clones and leaves some out. The sample consists of hundreds of thousands of clones, roughly 85% of them appearing once. Sample: peripheral blood. These receptor sequences come from a middle-aged woman with active or convalescent COVID-19.

The chain has TRBV5-1 and TRBJ2-3, with 9 positions matching TRBD2. This CDR3 spans 19 amino acids. Germline CDR1 SGHRS, CDR2 YFSETQ. With V trimmed by 0 bases and J by 0 bases, 11 bases remained unmatched. The CDR3 sequence is CASSLAVLAGSTSTDTQYF. The CDR3 region has the DNA TGCGCCAGCAGCTTGGCCGTCCTAGCGGGGAGCACTAGCACAGATACGCAGTATTTT.

The chain links TRBV7-9 to TRBJ2-3; D is unclear. The V and J ends lost 0 bases and 4 bases respectively, with 11 bases between them. This CDR3 has 15 amino acids. Germline loops: CDR1 SEHNR, CDR2 FQNEAQ (reference sequence). The CDR3 loop is CASSLALVAADTQYF. The CDR3 coding sequence is TGTGCCAGCAGCTTAGCGTTAGTAGCCGCAGATACGCAGTATTTT.

The chain uses TRBV7-3 and TRBJ2-2; a possible D gene is TRBD2 (7 bases). This CDR3 has 16 amino acids. V was trimmed by 4 bases and J by 5 bases, leaving 17 bases between them. Germline V gene sequence: CDR1 SGHTA, CDR2 FQGTGA. The CDR3 DNA follows: TGTGCCAGCAGCTATCGTAGGGGGGGCCTGACCGGGGAGCTGTTTTTT. The encoded protein is CASSYRRGGLTGELFF.

This rearrangement joins TRBV6-5 to TRBJ2-3; D possibly corresponds to TRBD1 (6 bases). CDR1 is MNHEY and CDR2 is SVGAGI in the germline V gene. The length of the CDR3 is 16 residues. Trimming removed 1 base from V and 2 bases from J, with 13 bases in between. CDR3 nucleotide sequence: TGTGCCAGCAGTTACTTTGGGGGCGCGGACACAGATACGCAGTATTTT. Translation gives CASSYFGGADTDTQYF.

This clone was counted once. The chain recombines TRBV28 with TRBJ1-5; the D is unclear. CDR1 and CDR2 from the germline V gene are MDHEN and SYDVKM. CDR3 length equals 16 residues. V lost 0 bases and J 0 bases, leaving 9 bases between the germline ends. This CDR3 is CASSLWEGYSNQPQHF. The CDR3 coding sequence is TGTGCCAGCAGTTTATGGGAGGGTTATAGCAATCAGCCCCAGCATTTT. Variable domain in full (rest from reference TRBV28 and TRBJ1-5): DVKVTQSSRYLVKRTGEKVFLECVQDMDHENMFWYRQDPGLGLRLIYFSYDVKMKEKGDIPEGYSVSREKKERFSLILESASTNQTSMYLCASSLWEGYSNQPQHFGDGTRLSIL.

This chain joins TRBV5-1 and TRBJ1-6; 7 positions agree with TRBD1. The length of the CDR3 is 14 residues. The germline V gene has CDR1 SGHRS and CDR2 YFSETQ. The junction had 5 bases not matched to a gene; V was cut back by 5 bases and J by 6 bases. The CDR3 DNA reads as TGCGCCAGCAGTACAGGGGACCTTAATTCACCCCTCCACTTT. Translating it yields CASSTGDLNSPLHF.

This chain joins TRBV7-2 and TRBJ2-7; possible D gene TRBD2, 6 bases. V was clipped by 1 base and J by 0 bases, with 10 bases between them. The CDR3 totals 15 residues. The germline V gene has CDR1 SGHTA and CDR2 FQGNSA. CDR3 DNA: TGTGCCAGCAGCTTAGGGGGCGGGATCTCCTACGAGCAGTACTTC. This translates into CASSLGGGISYEQYF.

The chain couples TRBV25-1 to TRBJ2-3; D may be TRBD2 (7 bases). The ends were cut back, 9 bases at V and 6 bases at J, with 22 bases in the middle. From germline, CDR1 is MGHDK and CDR2 SYGVNS. This CDR3 has 15 residues. CDR3 in amino acids: CARNRGHGGPDTQYF. CDR3 in DNA: TGTGCCAGGAATAGGGGACACGGGGGGCCGGATACGCAGTATTTT.

The chain employs TRBV19 and TRBJ2-3; 12 bases line up with TRBD2. The CDR3 length is 15 residues. V was pared by 8 bases and J by 4 bases, with 7 bases of the junction left unmatched. Germline V gene sequence: CDR1 LNHDA, CDR2 SQIVND (reference sequence). The CDR3 sequence: CASRSSGGAADTQYF. DNA for the CDR3: TGTGCCAGTCGCTCTAGCGGGGGGGCGGCAGATACGCAGTATTTT.